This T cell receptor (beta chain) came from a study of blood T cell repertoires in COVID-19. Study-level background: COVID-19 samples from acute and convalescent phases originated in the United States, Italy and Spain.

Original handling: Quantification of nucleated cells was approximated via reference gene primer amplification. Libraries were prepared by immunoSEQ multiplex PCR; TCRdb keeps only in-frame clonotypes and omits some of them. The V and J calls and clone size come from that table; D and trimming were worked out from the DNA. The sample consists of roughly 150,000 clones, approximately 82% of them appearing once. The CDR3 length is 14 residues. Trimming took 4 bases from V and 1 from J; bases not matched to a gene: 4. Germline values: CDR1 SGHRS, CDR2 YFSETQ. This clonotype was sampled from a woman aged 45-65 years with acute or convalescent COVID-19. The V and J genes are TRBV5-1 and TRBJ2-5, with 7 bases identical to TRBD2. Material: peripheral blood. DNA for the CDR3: TGCGCCAGCAGCCCCCGGGGGGTCCAAGAGACCCAGTACTTC. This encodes CASSPRGVQETQYF.